These 23 T cell receptor beta chains were all obtained from the same sample, sequenced in a study of chronic HIV infection and antiretroviral therapy. TCRdb recomputed calls from the 5' RACE reads with MiXCR, one row per CDR3 protein. The sample contains 45,000 to 55,000 distinct CDR3 sequences, approximately 19% of which appear only once. The sequencing input was peripheral blood. These receptor sequences come from an adult who had HIV and had not received antiretroviral therapy, or was an uninfected healthy control (not recorded which).

In its sample, this clonotype was seen a few times. The chain is built from TRBV11-2 and TRBJ1-4; D not certain. This CDR3 region has 16 residues. V dropped 5 bases and J dropped 5 bases, with 18 bases sitting between them. Germline V CDR1 and CDR2: SGHAT, FQNNGV. DNA for the CDR3: TGTGCCAGCAGCCAGAAACCTGACCCCGAGAATGAAAAACTGTTTTTT. This gives the protein CASSQKPDPENEKLFF.

The genes are TRBV20-1 and TRBJ2-1; unclear D gene. Trimming cost V 0 bases and J 2 bases, with 11 bases left between them. The germline gives CDR1 DFQATT, CDR2 SNEGSKA (reference sequence). The CDR3 loop spans 15 amino acids. CDR3 sequence reads: CSARDRSRTYNEQFF. The CDR3 DNA is TGCAGTGCTAGAGATCGGTCACGCACCTACAATGAGCAGTTCTTC.

J is TRBJ2-3 and V is TRBV28; D is possibly TRBD2 (5 bases). Trimming left V 7 bases short and J 3 bases short, with 14 bases between. The CDR3 spans 14 residues. Germline V gives CDR1 MDHEN, CDR2 SYDVKM. The CDR3 sequence: CASTSAGETDTQYF. Written as DNA, the CDR3 is TGTGCCAGCACTTCCGCCGGGGAAACAGATACGCAGTATTTT.

This clonotype was seen more than once but under ten times. V and J are TRBV20-1 and TRBJ2-1; tentatively, D is TRBD2 (6 bases). The CDR3 covers 14 residues. Germline V CDR1 and CDR2: DFQATT, SNEGSKA (reference sequence). V lost 6 bases to trimming and J lost 0 bases, with 12 bases between them. CDR3 sequence reads: CSARSGPSYNEQFF. In DNA, the CDR3 is TGCAGTGCGAGGAGCGGGCCCTCCTACAATGAGCAGTTCTTC.

V usage is TRBV28 and J usage is TRBJ2-7; no clear D. Per germline, CDR1 MDHEN and CDR2 SYDVKM. The CDR3 loop spans 13 amino acids. Between the trimmed V and J ends, which lost 3 bases and 4 bases, there was a span of 10 bases. CDR3 in DNA: TGTGCCAGCAGTTTTCAGCCTGCGTACGAGCAGTACTTC. Translating it yields CASSFQPAYEQYF.

The rearrangement joins TRBV5-1 to TRBJ2-7; D is ambiguous. Germline V gives CDR1 SGHRS, CDR2 YFSETQ. The CDR3 is made up of 15 amino acids. Trimming cost V 4 bases and J 6 bases, with 20 bases left between them. In nucleotides, the CDR3 is TGCGCCAGCAGCATAAATCCGGGCCCACAGCGCGAGCAGTACTTC. Translation: CASSINPGPQREQYF. Filled out from reference TRBV5-1 and TRBJ2-7, the complete variable domain reads KAGVTQTPRYLIKTRGQQVTLSCSPISGHRSVSWYQQTPGQGLQFLFEYFSETQRNKGNFPGRFSGRQFSNSRSEMNVSTLELGDSALYLCASSINPGPQREQYFGPGTRLTVT.

V usage is TRBV2 and J usage is TRBJ1-4; 11 bases are shared with TRBD1. From germline, CDR1 is SNHLY and CDR2 FYNNEI. Trimming took 4 bases from V and 8 from J; bases not matched to a gene: 3. The CDR3 length is 14 residues. The CDR3 bases are TGTGCCAGCAGTGGGACAGGGGGCGGGGAAAAACTGTTTTTT. This encodes CASSGTGGGEKLFF. The whole variable domain, filled in from reference TRBV2 and TRBJ1-4, reads EPEVTQTPSHQVTQMGQEVILRCVPISNHLYFYWYRQILGQKVEFLVSFYNNEISEKSEIFDDQFSVERPDGSNFTLKIRSTKLEDSAMYFCASSGTGGGEKLFFGSGTQLSVL.

This clonotype has more than one count but fewer than ten. The CDR3 DNA follows: TGTGCCAGCAGTCCTCACGTAGCCAAAAACATTCAGTACTTC. Its translation is CASSPHVAKNIQYF. This sequence joins TRBV28 and TRBJ2-4; D is unresolved. Trimming pared 5 bases from V and 0 bases from J, leaving 8 bases between. The V gene's germline CDR1 is MDHEN and CDR2 SYDVKM. The CDR3 is 14 amino acids.

This chain links TRBV30 with TRBJ2-1; 9 bases are a match to TRBD2. Germline V CDR1 and CDR2: GTSNPN, SVGIG (reference sequence). V dropped 7 bases and J dropped 4; count of bases not matched to a gene: 8. The CDR3 runs 14 residues. The CDR3 loop is CAFELTSGYNEQFF. The CDR3 DNA is TGTGCCTTCGAATTGACTAGCGGTTACAATGAGCAGTTCTTC.

The V call is TRBV3-1, the J call TRBJ2-3; 9 nucleotides agree with TRBD2. CDR1 LGHDT and CDR2 YNNKEL come from the germline V gene (reference sequence). V dropped 1 base and J dropped 6; count of bases not matched to a gene: 8. The CDR3 consists of 16 residues. This chain's CDR3 is CASSQVRAGGPDTQYF. CDR3 sequence (DNA): TGTGCCAGCAGCCAAGTACGAGCGGGAGGCCCGGATACGCAGTATTTT.

The rearrangement uses TRBV6-1 and TRBJ2-1; D ambiguous. This CDR3 region has 13 residues. Deletions cut 7 bases from V and 10 bases from J, with 17 bases between. From germline, CDR1 is MNHNS and CDR2 SASEGT. CDR3 sequence: CASIEVVGIEQFF. The CDR3 bases are TGTGCCAGCATTGAGGTAGTCGGAATCGAGCAGTTCTTC.

This rearrangement joins TRBV29-1 to TRBJ2-3; TRBD2 is a possible D gene (6 bases). The CDR3 sequence is 13 residues long. The V end lost 7 bases, the J end lost 1 base, and 12 bases lay between the germline ends. CDR1 is SQVTM and CDR2 is ANQGSEA in the germline V gene. CDR3 region: CSAGGAGTDTQYF. CDR3 DNA sequence: TGCAGCGCCGGAGGGGCCGGCACAGATACGCAGTATTTT.

The V gene is TRBV9, the J gene TRBJ1-2; no clear D. Germline V gene lookup returns CDR1 SGDLS and CDR2 YYNGEE. V lost 1 base, J lost 7 bases, and 11 bases lay in between. The CDR3 is made up of 13 amino acids. The CDR3 DNA reads as TGTGCCAGCAGCGTAAGCCCGACCGTTGGCTACACCTTC. It translates to CASSVSPTVGYTF.

This sequence joins TRBV28 and TRBJ1-5; a possible D gene is TRBD1 (6 bases). Germline CDR1 is MDHEN and CDR2 is SYDVKM. This CDR3 region has 15 residues. The V gene lost 5 bases and the J gene lost 2 bases, with 13 bases spanning the gap. In nucleotides, the CDR3 is TGTGCCAGCAGTATGGGGGGCGCAGGCAATCAGCCCCAGCATTTT. It translates to CASSMGGAGNQPQHF. Complete variable domain (other parts from reference TRBV28 and TRBJ1-5): DVKVTQSSRYLVKRTGEKVFLECVQDMDHENMFWYRQDPGLGLRLIYFSYDVKMKEKGDIPEGYSVSREKKERFSLILESASTNQTSMYLCASSMGGAGNQPQHFGDGTRLSIL.

The CDR3 DNA sequence: TGTGCCAGCAGTATTGGGGTTTCCTACGAGCAGTACTTC. Its protein is CASSIGVSYEQYF. This chain joins TRBV28 and TRBJ2-7; D unresolved. The CDR3 runs to 13 residues. Germline V lookup: CDR1 MDHEN, CDR2 SYDVKM. The V and J ends lost 5 bases and 1 base respectively, with 9 bases between them.

This clonotype has just one count. The chain has TRBV6-5 and TRBJ1-1; no reliable D call. Trimming stripped 3 bases from V and 2 bases from J, with 13 bases between. The germline V gene has CDR1 MNHEY and CDR2 SVGAGI. This CDR3 contains 15 residues. CDR3: CASSYNDRRNTEAFF. CDR3 coding DNA: TGTGCCAGCAGTTATAATGACCGGCGAAACACTGAAGCTTTCTTT.

This chain connects TRBV29-1 to TRBJ1-1, with D hard to call. Trimming removed 7 bases at V and 1 base at J, with 4 bases between. Germline V gene data show CDR1 as SQVTM and CDR2 as ANQGSEA. The CDR3 spans 10 residues. The CDR3 DNA reads TGCAGCGGGGGGAACACTGAAGCTTTCTTT. Its translation: CSGGNTEAFF.

The V and J genes are TRBV9 and TRBJ2-1; D unresolved. This CDR3 contains 12 residues. CDR1 and CDR2 (germline): SGDLS, YYNGEE. The ends were cut back, 7 bases at V and 7 bases at J, with 12 bases in the middle. The CDR3 spells CASSVGRNEQFF. CDR3 nucleotide sequence: TGTGCCAGCTCTGTGGGCCGAAATGAGCAGTTCTTC.

This clonotype was seen more than once but under ten times. The chain links TRBV28 to TRBJ1-3, with a weak D call TRBD1 (6 bases). Trimming cost V 2 bases and J 4 bases, with 12 bases left between them. This CDR3 contains 15 residues. Germline V gives CDR1 MDHEN, CDR2 SYDVKM. The CDR3 protein is CASSLPPGQGNTIYF. Written as DNA, the CDR3 is TGTGCCAGCAGTTTACCCCCAGGACAGGGAAACACCATATATTTT.

This chain uses TRBV27 with TRBJ2-1; a weak D match, TRBD2 (5 bases). Germline V gene sequence: CDR1 MNHEY, CDR2 SMNVEV (reference sequence). This CDR3 has 17 residues. The germline V and J ends were trimmed by 1 base and 4 bases, with 17 bases remaining between them. The CDR3 nucleotides read TGTGCCAGCAGTTTATGGTCCGGGTCTGGGAGTTACAATGAGCAGTTCTTC. This codes for CASSLWSGSGSYNEQFF.

This chain joins TRBV27 and TRBJ1-2; D unresolved. The CDR3 totals 13 residues. CDR1 MNHEY and CDR2 SMNVEV come from the germline V gene (reference sequence). V was shortened by 4 bases and J by 0 bases, with 6 bases between the two germline ends. DNA for the CDR3: TGTGCCAGCAGTTCCCCGACTAACTATGGCTACACCTTC. It is translated as CASSSPTNYGYTF.

In this sample, this clonotype turned up a few times. This chain uses TRBV10-1 with TRBJ1-5; D remains ambiguous. With 8 bases removed from V and 1 base from J, the gap between germline ends came to 18 bases. Germline values: CDR1 WNHNN, CDR2 SYGVQD (reference sequence). This CDR3 region has 16 residues. This CDR3 is CASPQEEQKSNQPQHF. DNA for the CDR3: TGCGCCAGCCCCCAGGAGGAACAGAAAAGCAATCAGCCCCAGCATTTT.

This clonotype was detected a few times. This chain connects TRBV15 to TRBJ1-4, with D tentatively TRBD1 (6 bases). CDR1 and CDR2 (germline): LNHNV, YYDKDF (reference sequence). The V end lost 2 bases, the J end lost 4 bases, and 8 bases lay between the germline ends. This CDR3 comprises 14 residues. The CDR3 sequence is CATSRQGNNEKLFF. CDR3 nucleotides: TGTGCCACCAGCAGACAGGGGAATAATGAAAAACTGTTTTTT.